Following are 5 T cell receptor beta chains from one sample sequenced in a study of T cell changes during pregnancy in multiple sclerosis. Libraries were prepared by immunoSEQ multiplex PCR; TCRdb keeps only in-frame clonotypes and omits some of them. Of tens of thousands of clones listed, approximately 90% are singletons. Source: peripheral blood, taken before pregnancy. Receptors originate from a female donor with multiple sclerosis, enrolled in a pregnancy study.

The V gene is TRBV18, the J gene TRBJ2-5, with 11 bases that match TRBD2. V lost 3 bases to trimming and J lost 7 bases; unmatched junction nucleotides: 10. Germline lookup yields CDR1 KGHSH and CDR2 LQKENI. The CDR3 consists of 16 residues. The CDR3 loop is CASSPKTSGGPWTQYF. The CDR3 coding sequence is TGTGCCAGCTCACCGAAAACTAGCGGGGGTCCATGGACCCAGTACTTC.

This chain joins TRBV4-1 and TRBJ2-3, with TRBD2 as a possible D gene (6 bases). The V end was cut by 1 base, the J end by 2 bases, with 10 bases between. Germline V gene data show CDR1 as MGHRA and CDR2 as YSYEKL. The length of the CDR3 is 15 residues. The CDR3: CASSQGGETTDTQYF. The CDR3 region has the DNA TGCGCCAGCAGCCAAGGGGGGGAGACCACAGATACGCAGTATTTT.

This clone has just a few counts. The V call is TRBV10-3, the J call TRBJ1-1; TRBD1 matches at 7 bases. Germline V gives CDR1 ENHRY, CDR2 SYGVKD. The CDR3 loop spans 13 amino acids. J lost 3 bases, V lost 11 bases, and 9 bases had no gene match. DNA of the CDR3: TGTGCCGCTAAGAGGGGGCAGGACACTGAAGCTTTCTTT. Its protein product is CAAKRGQDTEAFF.

The genes are TRBV6-5 and TRBJ2-7; TRBD1 might be the D (6 bases). The V end lost 2 bases, the J end lost 1 base, and 12 bases lay between the germline ends. This CDR3 has 15 amino acids. Germline CDR1 is MNHEY and CDR2 is SVGAGI. The CDR3: CASSYRGSLSYEQYF. In DNA form, the CDR3 reads TGTGCCAGCAGTTACAGGGGGTCCCTTTCCTACGAGCAGTACTTC.

The rearrangement joins TRBV28 to TRBJ2-7, with D tentatively TRBD1 (6 bases). The germline CDR1 and CDR2 sequences are MDHEN and SYDVKM. This CDR3 comprises 16 residues. V was shortened by 2 bases and J by 2 bases, with 16 bases between the two germline ends. The CDR3 protein is CASSLLSAGVPYEQYF. CDR3 DNA sequence: TGTGCCAGCAGTTTACTGTCCGCAGGGGTCCCCTACGAGCAGTACTTC.